Listed below are T cell receptor beta chains from one sample, sequenced in a study of blood T cell repertoires in COVID-19. Sequenced by immunoSEQ multiplex PCR; TCRdb stores in-frame clones only, minus some. The sample lists about 220,000 clones, 85% occurring once. Sequencing was done on a sample of peripheral blood. The source is a woman in her 70s with COVID-19, enrolled during active disease. CDR3s include the opening cysteine and the closing phenylalanine or tryptophan. D genes are given only for firm matches. The listing skips clone size in some rows; elsewhere it reads once, few, many or a size class.

D,size,V,J,DNA,CDR3
.,.,TRBV27,TRBJ2-3,TGTGCCAGCAAACTGGAGGATACGCAGTATTTT,CASKLEDTQYF
TRBD1,.,TRBV6-5,TRBJ2-4,TGTGCCAGCAGCTCGGACAGGGTTTTAAACATTCAGTACTTC,CASSSDRVLNIQYF
TRBD1,.,TRBV15,TRBJ2-2,TGTGCCAGTAGACAGGGGGCTAACACCGGGGAGCTGTTTTTT,CASRQGANTGELFF
TRBD1,.,TRBV6-5,TRBJ2-7,TGTGCCAGCAGGCTAACCGGGACAGGGACCTACGAGCAGTACTTC,CASRLTGTGTYEQYF
.,.,TRBV30,TRBJ2-7,TGTGCCTGGAGAAGAGGGATCGGTACAACCTACGAGCAGTACTTC,CAWRRGIGTTYEQYF
TRBD2,.,TRBV5-1,TRBJ2-2,TGCGCCAGCAGCTTTAGCGGGGGAGACACCGGGGAGCTGTTTTTT,CASSFSGGDTGELFF
TRBD1,.,TRBV12-5,TRBJ2-1,TGTGCTAGTGGTTTGGTAGGCTCGGGACAGGGGGCGAGAAATGAGCAGTTCTTC,CASGLVGSGQGARNEQFF
.,once,TRBV11-3,TRBJ1-1,TGTGCCAGCAGCCCGAAGACAGCTATGAACACTGAAGCTTTCTTT,CASSPKTAMNTEAFF
TRBD1,.,TRBV9,TRBJ1-3,TGTGCCAGCAGCCTGCCGGGACAGCGAAACACCATATATTTT,CASSLPGQRNTIYF
.,.,TRBV19,TRBJ1-1,TGTGCCAGTAGTAAGAACAGGGTGGAAACTGAAGCTTTCTTT,CASSKNRVETEAFF
TRBD1,.,TRBV18,TRBJ2-7,TGTGCCAGCTCACCAGGGGACAGCTCCTACGAGCAGTACTTC,CASSPGDSSYEQYF
TRBD1,.,TRBV19,TRBJ1-5,TGTGCCAGTAGTACAGAAGTGACAGGGTTTCAGCCCCAGCATTTT,CASSTEVTGFQPQHF
.,few,TRBV2,TRBJ2-3,TGTGCCAGCAGTGTAGCCAGGGGCACAGATACGCAGTATTTT,CASSVARGTDTQYF
.,.,TRBV5-4,TRBJ2-3,TGTGCCAGCAGCCCGGACTCCTACACAGATACGCAGTATTTT,CASSPDSYTDTQYF
.,.,TRBV2,TRBJ1-5,TGTGCCAGCATAGGCGCAGGCCCAAATCAGCCCCAGCATTTT,CASIGAGPNQPQHF
TRBD2,.,TRBV3-1/TRBV3-2,TRBJ2-1,TGTGCCAGCAGCCATTCTCTAGCGGGGGGGCCCGATGAGCAGTTCTTC,CASSHSLAGGPDEQFF